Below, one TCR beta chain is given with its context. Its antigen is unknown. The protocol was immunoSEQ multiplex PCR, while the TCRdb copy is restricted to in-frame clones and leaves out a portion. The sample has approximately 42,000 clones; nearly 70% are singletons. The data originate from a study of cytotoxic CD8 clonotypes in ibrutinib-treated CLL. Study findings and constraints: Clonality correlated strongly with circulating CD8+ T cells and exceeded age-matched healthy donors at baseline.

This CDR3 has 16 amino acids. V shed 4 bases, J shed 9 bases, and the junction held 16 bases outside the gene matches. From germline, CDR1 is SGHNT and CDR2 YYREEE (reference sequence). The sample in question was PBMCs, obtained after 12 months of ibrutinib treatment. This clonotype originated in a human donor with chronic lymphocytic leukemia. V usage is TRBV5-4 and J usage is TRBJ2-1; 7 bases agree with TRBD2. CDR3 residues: CASSEGGAGWDGEQFF. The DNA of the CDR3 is TGTGCCAGCAGCGAGGGCGGAGCGGGGTGGGACGGTGAGCAGTTCTTC.